This TCR beta chain was sequenced during a study of OX40 agonist ivuxolimab in advanced cancers. Study at large: Treatment received earlier with anti-PD-1, anti-PD-L1 or anti-CTLA-4 agents was allowed, and around 40% had some. Partial response was recorded in three patients: one hepatocellular carcinoma and two cutaneous melanoma cases. General study results and limits: Some of the nonresponding patients also showed low levels of normalized T-cell clonal expansion.

Clones were sequenced by immunoSEQ multiplex PCR, and TCRdb holds only the in-frame ones, with some missing. The sample lists approximately 46,000 clones, 70% to 80% occurring once. This clone was recorded a few times. The target antigen is unknown. CDR3 length: 18 residues. Germline CDR1 SGHAT, CDR2 FQNNGV. The germline V and J ends were trimmed by 1 base and 3 bases, with 22 bases remaining between them. Autoimmune disease history or systemic immunosuppression led to patient exclusion. Sample: CD4+ or CD8+ T cells sorted from blood, taken in a trial of the OX40 agonist ivuxolimab. This TCR was recovered from an adult with an advanced solid tumor such as melanoma, head and neck, liver or kidney cancer. The V gene is TRBV11-2, the J gene TRBJ2-7, with D perhaps TRBD1 or TRBD2 (6 bases each). The CDR3 protein is CASSLGLPRRGPSYEQYF. DNA of the CDR3: TGTGCCAGCAGCTTAGGCCTCCCCCGCCGGGGGCCCAGCTACGAGCAGTACTTC. Filled out from reference TRBV11-2 and TRBJ2-7, the complete variable domain reads EAGVAQSPRYKIIEKRQSVAFWCNPISGHATLYWYQQILGQGPKLLIQFQNNGVVDDSQLPKDRFSAERLKGVDSTLKIQPAKLEDSAVYLCASSLGLPRRGPSYEQYFGPGTRLTVT.